A single sample is the source of the 3 T cell receptor beta chains below, sequenced in a study of blood T cells in healthy people across ages. A second roughly 6 to 12 cycle PCR used barcoded and J-beta primers. TCRdb itself ran the 5' RACE reads through MiXCR, one entry per CDR3 protein. The sample has around 1.1 million distinct CDR3 sequences, less than 45% seen once. The sequencing sample was made of blood. The receptor source for this set is a man in his late teens or twenties in good health.

Notes on this clonotype: A much larger clonotype is one base distant, so this may be a read error. The rearrangement uses TRBV28 and TRBJ2-7; D gene uncertain. V was shortened by 5 bases and J by 10 bases, with 24 bases between the two germline ends. The CDR3 contains 15 residues. Germline-derived CDR1 and CDR2 are MDHEN and SYDVKM. The CDR3 bases are TGTGCCAGCAGTCCTCCAATCGGCGGTGAAGAGGCCCAGTACTTC. Translated, it gives CASSPPIGGEEAQYF.

This rearrangement joins TRBV12-3 or TRBV12-4 to TRBJ2-5; 8 nucleotides line up with TRBD1. Losses at the gene ends were 3 bases for V and 11 bases for J; bases not matched to a gene: 17. This CDR3 is 16 amino acids long. The CDR3 region has the DNA TGTGCCAGCAGTTTTCGGCCGGGACAGGTTGATAGGGAGCAGTACTTC. The encoded protein is CASSFRPGQVDREQYF.

The V call is TRBV7-2, the J call TRBJ2-2; D not resolved. CDR1 and CDR2 from the germline V gene are SGHTA and FQGNSA. The CDR3 sequence is 16 residues long. Trimming removed 0 bases from V and 0 bases from J, with 8 bases in between. CDR3 in DNA: TGTGCCAGCAGCTTAGCGGGCCGTGCGAACACCGGGGAGCTGTTTTTT. Translated, it gives CASSLAGRANTGELFF. Based on the CDR3 plus reference TRBV7-2 and TRBJ2-2, the full variable domain is GAGVSQSPSNKVTEKGKDVELRCDPISGHTALYWYRQSLGQGLEFLIYFQGNSAPDKSGLPSDRFSAERTGGSVSTLTIQRTQQEDSAVYLCASSLAGRANTGELFFGEGSRLTVL.